Each of the 7 T cell receptor beta chains below was sequenced from the same sample in a study of T-cell memory formation after mild COVID-19. TCRdb independently ran MiXCR on the 5' RACE reads; one entry per CDR3 protein. This repertoire shows under 200,000 distinct CDR3 sequences, about 28% found once; its top ten account for approximately 12%. The material sequenced was PBMCs or a T cell subset sorted from them (not recorded which). All receptors derive from an adult woman who had mild COVID-19 (a few samples of this study predate the infection). Cell type and time point are not known.

The chain employs TRBV3-1 and TRBJ1-2; D unclear. The V and J ends lost 1 base and 4 bases respectively, with 4 bases between them. This CDR3 comprises 12 residues. Germline V gene sequence: CDR1 LGHDT, CDR2 YNNKEL (reference sequence). In DNA form, the CDR3 reads TGTGCCAGCAGCCAAGCAACCTATGGCTACACCTTC. Protein sequence: CASSQATYGYTF.

The chain is built from TRBV18 and TRBJ2-7; either TRBD1 or TRBD2 may supply D (5 bases each). Trimming shortened V by 4 bases and J by 2 bases, and 12 bases separated the two germline ends. The CDR3 is 14 amino acids. CDR1 and CDR2 from the germline V gene are KGHSH and LQKENI. The CDR3 nucleotides are TGTGCCAGCTCACAATCCGGGGCCCCCTACGAGCAGTACTTC. Translated: CASSQSGAPYEQYF.

This chain uses TRBV20-1 with TRBJ2-7; 9 nucleotides line up with TRBD2. Looked up from germline, CDR1 is DFQATT and CDR2 is SNEGSKA (reference sequence). CDR3 length: 15 amino acids. Losses at the gene ends were 1 base for V and 3 bases for J; bases not matched to a gene: 7. The CDR3 sequence: CSARVLSGRSYEQYF. The CDR3 nucleotides are TGCAGTGCTAGAGTCCTTAGCGGGAGAAGCTACGAGCAGTACTTC.

This rearrangement joins TRBV2 to TRBJ2-2; D uncertain. The CDR3 contains 15 residues. Germline loops: CDR1 SNHLY, CDR2 FYNNEI. The V gene lost 5 bases and the J gene lost 3 bases, with 13 bases spanning the gap. The CDR3 DNA follows: TGTGCCAGCAGTTCGAACGGAGCCGACACCGGGGAGCTGTTTTTT. It translates to CASSSNGADTGELFF.

CDR3 amino acids: CASSSRTENTEAFF. The CDR3, as DNA: TGTGCCAGCAGCTCCCGTACAGAGAACACTGAAGCTTTCTTT. The V and J genes are TRBV7-8 and TRBJ1-1; D remains unclear. V lost 4 bases, J lost 1 base, and 10 bases lay in between. Germline V gene lookup returns CDR1 SGHVS and CDR2 FQNEAQ. The CDR3 is 14 residues long.

This chain joins TRBV24-1 and TRBJ2-2; D possibly corresponds to TRBD2 (5 bases). The V end was cut by 5 bases, the J end by 1 base, with 13 bases between. The germline V gene encodes CDR1 KGHDR and CDR2 SFDVKD. CDR3 size: 16 residues. Written as DNA, the CDR3 is TGTGCCACCAGTGGTCTGACTGGGAGGAACACCGGGGAGCTGTTTTTT. Amino acids: CATSGLTGRNTGELFF.

The V and J genes are TRBV6-2 or TRBV6-3 and TRBJ2-1; D is possibly TRBD1 (6 bases). Trimming left V 4 bases short and J 7 bases short, with 20 bases between. Germline values: CDR1 MNHEY, CDR2 SVGEGT. This CDR3 is built from 16 residues. Here the CDR3 DNA reads TGTGCCAGCAGTTCACACACAGGGACACTGAGGAATGAGCAGTTCTTC. It encodes CASSSHTGTLRNEQFF.